This TCR beta chain was identified in a study of tumor-infiltrating lymphocytes in primary liver carcinoma. Study-level points and caveats: Tumor top-250-clone fraction significantly exceeded that of blood (p = 0.039).

Per germline, CDR1 MDHEN and CDR2 SYDVKM. This CDR3 has 15 amino acids. A constant-region primer served to make TCR beta cDNA from approximately 490 ng total RNA. Researchers made the TCR beta libraries by running three nested multiplex PCR rounds with slightly modified ARM-PCR. Amplification in the first two PCR rounds was performed using TRBV1-TRBV30 forward primers and a C-beta reverse primer for approximately 10 cycles each. MiXCR, applied by TCRdb to the multiplex PCR reads, yields one record per CDR3 protein. The sample holds 80,000 or so distinct CDR3 sequences, 65% to 75% seen once. With respect to this clonotype: Its antigen is not known. Since a much larger clone is just one base distant, this may be a read error.

Total RNA and DNA came together from around 20-30 mg of bulk tissue without cell sorting. For each tumor, five separate regions were sampled. The source is an older woman with primary liver carcinoma and hepatitis B virus infection. The J gene is TRBJ1-4, the V gene TRBV28, with D possibly matching TRBD1 (6 bases). Sequenced input: liver tumor tissue from sampling region 4. Regarding subset: tumor region T4, right-lateral pole. CDR3 region: CVSTPQGTTNEKLFF. As DNA, the CDR3 is TGTGTCAGCACCCCACAGGGCACAACTAATGAAAAACTGTTTTTT.